A single T cell receptor beta chain is shown here with its context. The data belong to a study of memory CD4+ T cells and cytomegalovirus serostatus. Assay: immunoSEQ multiplex PCR; the TCRdb copy retains only in-frame clones and omits some. This repertoire shows some 65,000 clones, 80% found once; its top ten account for less than 0.6%. Trimming pared 1 base from V and 4 bases from J, leaving 13 bases between. The CDR3 consists of 14 residues. The germline V gene encodes CDR1 GTSNPN and CDR2 SVGIG (reference sequence). The sort gate was single viable CD3+CD4+CD8-CD45RO+ cells for memory CD4+ T cells.

The gene calls are TRBV30 and TRBJ1-2; D unclear. The receptor was derived from an adult in good health and CMV-seronegative. Some clones in this sample may be carry-over from other donors' samples. The specimen was memory CD4+ T cells from blood. The chain's CDR3 is CAWSARLQTYGYTF. CDR3 nucleotides: TGTGCCTGGAGTGCCCGACTACAAACCTATGGCTACACCTTC. The whole variable domain, remainder taken from reference TRBV30 and TRBJ1-2, is SQTIHQWPATLVQPVGSPLSLECTVEGTSNPNLYWYRQAAGRGLQLLFYSVGIGQISSEVPQNLSASRPQDRQFILSSKKLLLSDSGFYLCAWSARLQTYGYTFGSGTRLTVV.